This TCR beta chain appears in the sequencing data of a study of monozygotic twins with inflammatory bowel disease. The CDR3 sequence is 15 residues long. The germline V gene has CDR1 LGHDT and CDR2 YNNKEL (reference sequence). TCRdb reworked the 5' RACE reads into one entry per CDR3 protein, no DNA. The table gives 200,000 to 250,000 distinct CDR3 sequences; the top ten clones make up around 1.5% of it. The receptor's source is a human donor with ulcerative colitis or Crohn's disease, or a healthy co-twin of an affected twin (not recorded which). The specimen sequenced was blood. The V and J genes are TRBV3-1 and TRBJ1-1; the D call of TRBD1 rests on TCRdb alone, since no DNA is present to check it. The CDR3: CASSQGQGAVTEAFF.